The 17 T cell receptor beta chains below were found in one sample sequenced in a study of CD4+ T cells in melanoma. Here immunoSEQ multiplex PCR was the method, and the copy in TCRdb shows in-frame clones only, minus some. The top ten clones hold roughly a quarter of a sample with 9,500 to 13,000 clones, about 59% of them seen once. The sample consisted of cells from a culture (not recorded whether cultured in vitro). All receptors derive from a human donor with melanoma.

This clone was seen only a few times. The CDR3 reads CASSELGLNTEAFF. The CDR3 DNA sequence: TGTGCCAGCAGTGAATTGGGGTTAAACACTGAAGCTTTCTTT. The chain carries TRBV2 and TRBJ1-1; D not certain. V dropped 2 bases and J dropped 2 bases, with 9 bases sitting between them. CDR3 length: 14 residues. CDR1 is SNHLY, CDR2 FYNNEI, per germline.

Only a few counts were recorded for this clone. The rearrangement links TRBV2 to TRBJ2-7; D not resolved. With 5 bases removed from V and 0 bases from J, the gap between germline ends came to 11 bases. Germline V gene data show CDR1 as SNHLY and CDR2 as FYNNEI. CDR3 size: 14 residues. CDR3 residues: CASSLRKSSYEQYF. CDR3 coding DNA: TGTGCCAGCAGTCTCCGAAAGAGCTCCTACGAGCAGTACTTC.

The chain couples TRBV5-6 to TRBJ2-7; D uncertain. The germline V gene has CDR1 SGHDT and CDR2 YYEEEE. With 2 bases removed from V and 0 bases from J, the gap between germline ends came to 9 bases. The CDR3 extends over 14 amino acids. CDR3 coding DNA: TGTGCCAGCAGCTTTGGCCCAAGCTCCTACGAGCAGTACTTC. This encodes CASSFGPSSYEQYF.

This chain connects TRBV4-1 to TRBJ1-1; D is uncertain. Germline V gives CDR1 MGHRA, CDR2 YSYEKL. The V end lost 4 bases, the J end lost 1 base, and 7 bases lay between the germline ends. This CDR3 is built from 13 residues. The CDR3 spells CASSRRENTEAFF. CDR3 sequence (DNA): TGCGCCAGCAGCCGACGGGAGAACACTGAAGCTTTCTTT.

The chain recombines TRBV18 with TRBJ1-2; possibly TRBD1 for D (5 bases). The CDR3 is 14 residues long. V gave up 1 base and J gave up 3 bases, with 9 bases separating them. Germline V gene lookup returns CDR1 KGHSH and CDR2 LQKENI. CDR3 DNA sequence: TGTGCCAGCTCACCACGGCAGGGACACTATGGCTACACCTTC. It specifies CASSPRQGHYGYTF.

The genes are TRBV7-9 and TRBJ2-3; no firm D call. Germline loops: CDR1 SEHNR, CDR2 FQNEAQ (reference sequence). V shed 4 bases and J shed 2 bases, with 7 bases lying between them. This CDR3 is 13 amino acids long. CDR3 loop: CASSSPNTDTQYF. CDR3 DNA sequence: TGTGCCAGCAGCTCCCCGAACACAGATACGCAGTATTTT.

This clone is a singleton in its sample. The V gene is TRBV2, the J gene TRBJ1-4; D may be TRBD1 (6 bases). The germline V gene has CDR1 SNHLY and CDR2 FYNNEI. This CDR3 region has 13 residues. V was shortened by 10 bases and J by 4 bases, with 13 bases between the two germline ends. This CDR3 is CATQGQVNEKLFF. CDR3 coding DNA: TGTGCCACTCAGGGGCAAGTTAATGAAAAACTGTTTTTT.

J is TRBJ2-2 and V is TRBV7-9; D remains ambiguous. CDR3 size: 18 residues. Germline values: CDR1 SEHNR, CDR2 FQNEAQ (reference sequence). V was cut by 1 base and J by 3 bases, with 18 bases left in between. CDR3 bases: TGTGCCAGCAGCTTAGTACAAGGCAGGTCTGAGCACACCGGGGAGCTGTTTTTT. This codes for CASSLVQGRSEHTGELFF.

V usage is TRBV5-1 and J usage is TRBJ1-2; D not certain. Germline V gene lookup returns CDR1 SGHRS and CDR2 YFSETQ. This CDR3 has 12 residues. V was cut by 0 bases and J by 8 bases, with 8 bases left in between. CDR3 nucleotide sequence: TGCGCCAGCAGCTTGGGTTATGAGGGCTACACCTTC. Translating gives CASSLGYEGYTF.

The chain joins TRBV2 to TRBJ1-4; D is perhaps TRBD1 (5 bases). This CDR3 is 15 amino acids long. CDR1 is SNHLY, CDR2 FYNNEI, per germline. Trimming took off 5 bases at V and 0 bases at J, with 10 bases between the two ends. CDR3 residues: CASSRDFTTNEKLFF. The DNA of the CDR3 is TGTGCCAGCAGTCGGGACTTTACAACTAATGAAAAACTGTTTTTT.

This chain joins TRBV12-5 and TRBJ2-5, with D tentatively TRBD2 (6 bases). The ends were cut back, 6 bases at V and 1 base at J, with 12 bases in the middle. Germline CDR1 and CDR2: LGHNT and FRNRAP. This CDR3 region has 14 residues. The CDR3 reads CASGPIGGQETQYF. The CDR3 nucleotides are TGTGCTAGTGGCCCGATCGGGGGCCAAGAGACCCAGTACTTC.

The V and J genes are TRBV6-6 and TRBJ1-3; D not resolved. This CDR3 is 15 amino acids long. With 6 bases removed from V and 1 base from J, the gap between germline ends came to 13 bases. The V gene's germline CDR1 is MNHNY and CDR2 SVGAGI (reference sequence). The CDR3 nucleotides are TGTGCCAGCAGACGCGACGGAGCGTCTGGAAACACCATATATTTT. As protein: CASRRDGASGNTIYF.

The chain uses TRBV9 and TRBJ1-1; tentatively, D is TRBD1 (5 bases). The germline V gene encodes CDR1 SGDLS and CDR2 YYNGEE. The length of the CDR3 is 14 residues. V dropped 1 base and J dropped 5 bases, with 12 bases sitting between them. CDR3 nucleotides: TGTGCCAGCAGCGTACGATCAGGGAGTACTGAAGCTTTCTTT. Translating gives CASSVRSGSTEAFF.

This chain joins TRBV5-1 and TRBJ2-1; TRBD2 agrees at 8 bases. There are 16 residues in the CDR3. With 4 bases clipped from V and 2 bases from J, the junction kept 8 bases outside the gene matches. In germline, CDR1 is SGHRS, CDR2 YFSETQ. The CDR3 sequence is CASSLRGGSAYNEQFF. The CDR3 region has the DNA TGCGCCAGCAGCCTACGGGGGGGGAGTGCCTACAATGAGCAGTTCTTC.

This chain links TRBV18 with TRBJ2-2; D unclear. This CDR3 spans 14 amino acids. Germline V lookup: CDR1 KGHSH, CDR2 LQKENI. Trimming took off 6 bases at V and 10 bases at J, with 18 bases between the two ends. Written as DNA, the CDR3 is TGTGCCAGCTCGACGCCCACGCTGGCCGAGGAGCTGTTTTTT. Protein sequence: CASSTPTLAEELFF.

This chain joins TRBV9 and TRBJ2-3; D unclear. The germline gives CDR1 SGDLS, CDR2 YYNGEE. This CDR3 contains 12 residues. Trimming took off 4 bases at V and 11 bases at J, with 14 bases between the two ends. The CDR3 loop reads CASSPSLGLQYF. The CDR3, as DNA: TGTGCCAGCAGCCCCTCTCTAGGGTTGCAGTATTTT.

This clone showed up just a few times. The V gene is TRBV6-5, the J gene TRBJ2-7; tentative D call: TRBD1 (5 bases). V was clipped by 7 bases and J by 0 bases, with 16 bases between them. The CDR3 loop spans 15 amino acids. Germline V CDR1 and CDR2: MNHEY, SVGAGI. The DNA for the CDR3 is TGTGCCAGCATGGGAAGGGGATCAGGCTCCTACGAGCAGTACTTC. Amino acids: CASMGRGSGSYEQYF.